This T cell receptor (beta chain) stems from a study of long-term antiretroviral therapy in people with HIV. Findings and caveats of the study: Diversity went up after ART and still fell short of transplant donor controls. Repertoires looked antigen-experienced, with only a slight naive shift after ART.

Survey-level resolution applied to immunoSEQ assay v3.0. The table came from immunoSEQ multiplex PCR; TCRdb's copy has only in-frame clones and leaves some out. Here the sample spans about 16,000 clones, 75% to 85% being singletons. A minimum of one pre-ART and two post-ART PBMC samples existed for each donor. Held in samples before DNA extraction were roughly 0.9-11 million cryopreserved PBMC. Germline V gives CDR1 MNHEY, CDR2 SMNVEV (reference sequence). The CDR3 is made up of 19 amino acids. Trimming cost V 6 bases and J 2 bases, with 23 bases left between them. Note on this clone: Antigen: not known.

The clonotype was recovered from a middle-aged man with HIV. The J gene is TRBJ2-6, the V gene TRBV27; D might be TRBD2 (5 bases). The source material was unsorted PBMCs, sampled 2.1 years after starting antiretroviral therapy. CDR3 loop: CASSLGRGRTLAGANVLTF. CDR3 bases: TGTGCCAGCAGCCTTGGTAGAGGCCGGACTTTGGCTGGGGCCAACGTCCTGACTTTC. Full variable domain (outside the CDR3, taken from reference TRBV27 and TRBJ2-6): EAQVTQNPRYLITVTGKKLTVTCSQNMNHEYMSWYRQDPGLGLRQIYYSMNVEVTDKGDVPEGYKVSRKEKRNFPLILESPSPNQTSLYFCASSLGRGRTLAGANVLTFGAGSRLTVL.